The 31 T cell receptor beta chains given below trace back to one sample, sequenced in a study of T-cell reconstitution after alpha-beta-depleted transplantation in children. Construction of the TCRbeta library involved unique molecular identifiers. A single record per CDR3 protein comes from TCRdb applying MiXCR to the PCR reads. The sample records roughly 300,000 distinct CDR3 sequences, about 9.9% being singletons. Sequences were derived from peripheral blood, sampled 180 days after TCRalphabeta/CD19-depleted stem cell transplant. The receptors were gathered from a male patient under 10 years old who had a stem cell transplant for chronic granulomatous disease, so the T cells may come from the graft donor.

There are many counts of this clonotype. J is TRBJ2-7 and V is TRBV12-3 or TRBV12-4, with TRBD2 identical over 7 bases. J was trimmed by 5 bases and V by 3 bases; bases with no gene match: 1. The CDR3 length is 12 residues. CDR3 in amino acids: CASSLGGDEQYF. CDR3 in DNA: TGTGCCAGCAGTTTGGGAGGGGACGAGCAGTACTTC.

Many counts were recorded for this clonotype. This chain uses TRBV6-1 with TRBJ2-1; the D gene is possibly TRBD2 (6 bases). Germline CDR1 reads MNHNS; CDR2 reads SASEGT. The CDR3 sequence is 14 residues long. V gave up 4 bases and J gave up 8 bases, with 15 bases separating them. CDR3 nucleotides: TGTGCCAGCAGTGTATCCGGGGGTTTTGATGAGCAGTTCTTC. It yields the protein CASSVSGGFDEQFF.

This clonotype showed up many times. The chain carries TRBV5-6 and TRBJ2-1, with TRBD2 matching over 14 bases. The CDR3 is 15 residues long. With 0 bases clipped from V and 8 bases from J, the junction kept 1 base outside the gene matches. Germline-derived CDR1 and CDR2 are SGHDT and YYEEEE. The CDR3 DNA follows: TGTGCCAGCAGCTTGGGACTAGCGGGAGGGGATGAGCAGTTCTTC. Its translation is CASSLGLAGGDEQFF.

At least ten counts were recorded for this clonotype. The rearrangement links TRBV5-6 to TRBJ2-7, with 7 positions matching TRBD1. Germline lookup yields CDR1 SGHDT and CDR2 YYEEEE. V trimming: 2 bases; J trimming: 6 bases; junction bases outside the gene matches: 11. The CDR3 length is 15 residues. CDR3 coding DNA: TGTGCCAGCAGCTTTTTGGACAGGATGTATTCCGAGCAGTACTTC. Amino acid sequence: CASSFLDRMYSEQYF.

This clonotype was detected ten times or more. This rearrangement joins TRBV7-8 to TRBJ1-4; unclear D gene. Per the germline V gene, CDR1 is SGHVS and CDR2 is FQNEAQ. The V and J ends lost 4 bases and 8 bases respectively, with 14 bases between them. This CDR3 region has 14 residues. The CDR3 region has the DNA TGTGCCAGCAGCTCAGATAATAATCGAGAAAAACTGTTTTTT. Its protein is CASSSDNNREKLFF.

This clonotype was seen many times. V and J are TRBV5-1 and TRBJ2-7; D is possibly TRBD1 (6 bases). The V gene's germline CDR1 is SGHRS and CDR2 YFSETQ. With 0 bases removed from V and 5 bases from J, the gap between germline ends came to 18 bases. CDR3 size: 16 residues. The CDR3 DNA reads as TGCGCCAGCAGCTTGGCGGGCGACAGCCCAGGGGACGAGCAGTACTTC. This gives the protein CASSLAGDSPGDEQYF.

This clonotype was detected ten times or more. The chain carries TRBV27 and TRBJ2-7; 9 bases are a match to TRBD2. Germline trimming cut 7 bases from V and 5 bases from J; bases unmatched to any gene: 12. This CDR3 comprises 15 residues. The germline gives CDR1 MNHEY, CDR2 SMNVEV (reference sequence). The DNA of the CDR3 is TGTGCCAGCACCTCCTTTAGCGGGAGCAGCCACGAGCAGTACTTC. As protein: CASTSFSGSSHEQYF.

In its sample, this clonotype was seen many times. The CDR3 loop reads CASSYRPGGTGELFF. Here the CDR3 DNA reads TGTGCCAGCAGTTACAGGCCAGGGGGGACCGGGGAGCTGTTTTTT. V usage is TRBV6-5 and J usage is TRBJ2-2; a possible D gene is TRBD1 (7 bases). V was shortened by 2 bases and J by 5 bases, with 12 bases between the two germline ends. Germline-derived CDR1 and CDR2 are MNHEY and SVGAGI. This CDR3 spans 15 amino acids.

This clonotype was counted at least ten times. J is TRBJ2-7 and V is TRBV5-1; TRBD2 matches 7 bases. The V gene's germline CDR1 is SGHRS and CDR2 YFSETQ. V was pared by 4 bases and J by 2 bases, with 9 bases of the junction left unmatched. The CDR3 has 15 amino acids. The CDR3 region is CASSPWVGGTYEQYF. CDR3 sequence (DNA): TGCGCCAGCAGCCCTTGGGTGGGAGGGACCTACGAGCAGTACTTC.

This clonotype was detected only a few times. The chain couples TRBV13 to TRBJ2-7; 16 bases match TRBD2. The CDR3 covers 18 residues. In germline, CDR1 is PRHDT, CDR2 FYEKMQ (reference sequence). The trim removed 5 bases at V and 4 bases at J, leaving 11 bases unmatched. CDR3 DNA: TGTGCCAGCAGCCGAGAAACGGGACTAGCGGGGGGGAAGTACGAGCAGTACTTC. It codes for CASSRETGLAGGKYEQYF. The full variable domain, its missing parts supplied by reference TRBV13 and TRBJ2-7, is AAGVIQSPRHLIKEKRETATLKCYPIPRHDTVYWYQQGPGQDPQFLISFYEKMQSDKGSIPDRFSAQQFSDYHSELNMSSLELGDSALYFCASSRETGLAGGKYEQYFGPGTRLTVT.

Ten or more counts support this clonotype. CDR3 sequence: CASSSTGTRWWQFF. In DNA form, the CDR3 reads TGTGCCAGCAGCTCGACCGGGACTCGGTGGTGGCAGTTCTTC. The chain employs TRBV7-9 and TRBJ2-1; tentatively, D is TRBD2 (6 bases). The CDR3 runs to 14 residues. The V end lost 4 bases, the J end lost 12 bases, and 19 bases lay between the germline ends. CDR1 and CDR2 (germline): SEHNR, FQNEAQ (reference sequence).

A remark on this clonotype: Possible read error: a much larger clone is one base away. V gene TRBV18 combines with J gene TRBJ2-7; D might be TRBD2 (5 bases). CDR1 is KGHSH and CDR2 is LQKENI in the germline V gene. The CDR3 contains 16 residues. The CDR3 DNA follows: TGTGCCAGCTCACCACTAGCGACGAAGAGCTCCTACGAGCAGCACTTC. It encodes CASSPLATKSSYEQHF.

The table lists this clonotype with many counts. The rearrangement joins TRBV11-2 to TRBJ2-3; maybe TRBD2 (7 bases). V lost 2 bases, J lost 4 bases, and 19 bases lay in between. Germline loops: CDR1 SGHAT, CDR2 FQNNGV. The CDR3 length is 17 residues. In DNA form, the CDR3 reads TGTGCCAGCAGCTTATGGGGGCGGGGGTACGCCCCAGATACGCAGTATTTT. Its protein is CASSLWGRGYAPDTQYF.

This clonotype showed up many times. The V call is TRBV6-1, the J call TRBJ2-2; D remains ambiguous. This CDR3 contains 13 residues. CDR1 and CDR2 from the germline V gene are MNHNS and SASEGT. Trimming shortened V by 3 bases and J by 4 bases, and 6 bases separated the two germline ends. The CDR3: CASSESRTGELFF. The CDR3, as DNA: TGTGCCAGCAGTGAGTCCCGCACCGGGGAGCTGTTTTTT.

This clonotype appeared many times. The genes are TRBV19 and TRBJ2-1; 7 bases align to TRBD2. Unmatched junction bases numbered 7, after V lost 7 bases and J lost 4 bases. The CDR3 loop spans 14 amino acids. Germline-derived CDR1 and CDR2 are LNHDA and SQIVND (reference sequence). The CDR3 DNA sequence: TGTGCCAGTACCTCCCCGGGAGGATACAATGAGCAGTTCTTC. Translation gives CASTSPGGYNEQFF. Variable domain in full (rest from reference TRBV19 and TRBJ2-1): DGGITQSPKYLFRKEGQNVTLSCEQNLNHDAMYWYRQDPGQGLRLIYYSQIVNDFQKGDIAEGYSVSREKKESFPLTVTSAQKNPTAFYLCASTSPGGYNEQFFGPGTRLTVL.

This clonotype has a count of ten or more. Written as DNA, the CDR3 is TGTGCCAGCAGCTTAGGGCCCAACTTGGGGACCGAGCAGTACTTC. Translated, it gives CASSLGPNLGTEQYF. The chain recombines TRBV7-2 with TRBJ2-7; D assignment may be TRBD1 or TRBD2 (5 bases each). The length of the CDR3 is 15 residues. Trimming shortened V by 1 base and J by 6 bases, and 16 bases separated the two germline ends. CDR1 and CDR2 from the germline V gene are SGHTA and FQGNSA.

The chain recombines TRBV13 with TRBJ2-2; TRBD1 agrees at 7 bases. Germline V gives CDR1 PRHDT, CDR2 FYEKMQ (reference sequence). Germline trimming cut 4 bases from V and 2 bases from J; bases unmatched to any gene: 4. This CDR3 spans 15 amino acids. CDR3 coding DNA: TGTGCCAGCAGCTGGACAGGAAGAAACACCGGGGAGCTGTTTTTT. Translation: CASSWTGRNTGELFF.

Ten or more counts support this clonotype. The chain links TRBV3-1 to TRBJ2-1; D might be TRBD1 or TRBD2, each matching 5 bases. V lost 0 bases, J lost 3 bases, and 9 bases lay in between. CDR1 is LGHDT and CDR2 is YNNKEL in the germline V gene (reference sequence). The CDR3 sequence is 15 residues long. DNA for the CDR3: TGTGCCAGCAGCCAAGATCGGGGCATCTACAATGAGCAGTTCTTC. Translated, it gives CASSQDRGIYNEQFF.

This clonotype was recorded at least ten times. The chain combines TRBV12-3 or TRBV12-4 with TRBJ2-4, with 9 nucleotides matching TRBD1. Losses at the gene ends were 3 bases for V and 6 bases for J; bases not matched to a gene: 15. The CDR3 covers 18 residues. CDR3 in DNA: TGTGCCAGCAGTTTTTATGGCGGGACAGGGCTACCAGGAAACATTCAGTACTTC. It encodes CASSFYGGTGLPGNIQYF.

This clonotype was recorded at least ten times. V is TRBV3-1 and J is TRBJ1-4, with TRBD1 as a possible D gene (5 bases). Trimming removed 0 bases at V and 7 bases at J, with 15 bases between. This CDR3 has 16 residues. Germline lookup yields CDR1 LGHDT and CDR2 YNNKEL (reference sequence). The CDR3 reads CASSQEGFRVGEKLFF. CDR3 nucleotides: TGTGCCAGCAGCCAAGAAGGTTTCAGGGTCGGTGAAAAACTGTTTTTT.

Written as DNA, the CDR3 is TGCAGCGTTGAGGGTGGGAGGGAGATAAGGTCCTACAATGAGCAGTTCTTC. Amino acids: CSVEGGREIRSYNEQFF. The chain carries TRBV29-1 and TRBJ2-1, with 7 bases aligning to TRBD2. The V gene's germline CDR1 is SQVTM and CDR2 ANQGSEA. V shed 3 bases and J 1 base; nucleotides not matched to a gene: 12. This CDR3 is 17 amino acids long.

Many counts were recorded for this clonotype. The V and J genes are TRBV5-1 and TRBJ2-3, with 11 bases that match TRBD2. The CDR3 is 17 amino acids. With V trimmed by 4 bases and J by 4 bases, 11 bases remained unmatched. Germline V CDR1 and CDR2: SGHRS, YFSETQ. CDR3 DNA sequence: TGCGCCAGCAGCCTAGGGATACTAGCGGGAGTCTCAGATACGCAGTATTTT. Encoded protein: CASSLGILAGVSDTQYF.

This clonotype showed up many times. The chain couples TRBV20-1 to TRBJ2-1, with 7 bases fitting TRBD1. The CDR3 runs 14 residues. Looked up from germline, CDR1 is DFQATT and CDR2 is SNEGSKA (reference sequence). With V trimmed by 1 base and J by 2 bases, 2 bases remained unmatched. The CDR3 nucleotides are TGCAGTGCTAGAGCGGACAGGACCTACAATGAGCAGTTCTTC. This codes for CSARADRTYNEQFF.

This clonotype was counted at least ten times. The chain has TRBV20-1 and TRBJ1-6; D possibly corresponds to TRBD1 (6 bases). CDR1 and CDR2 from the germline V gene are DFQATT and SNEGSKA (reference sequence). Trimming took 0 bases from V and 1 from J, leaving 13 bases between them. The CDR3 length is 17 residues. The CDR3 sequence: CSARDQGRGSYNSPLHF. The DNA of the CDR3 is TGCAGTGCTAGAGACCAGGGGAGGGGGTCCTATAATTCACCCCTCCACTTT.

In this sample, this clonotype turned up many times. V gene TRBV3-1 combines with J gene TRBJ1-3; D not resolved. CDR1 LGHDT and CDR2 YNNKEL come from the germline V gene (reference sequence). Trimming stripped 2 bases from V and 0 bases from J, with 2 bases between. The CDR3 has 13 amino acids. CDR3 coding DNA: TGTGCCAGCAGCCAAACCTCTGGAAACACCATATATTTT. This sequence encodes CASSQTSGNTIYF.

Ten or more counts support this clonotype. CDR3 nucleotides: TGCAGTGCTAGGATTGGCGGAAGCTCTGGAAACACCATATATTTT. Amino acids: CSARIGGSSGNTIYF. The chain links TRBV20-1 to TRBJ1-3, with unresolved D. The CDR3 spans 15 residues. The V gene's germline CDR1 is DFQATT and CDR2 SNEGSKA (reference sequence). V was shortened by 3 bases and J by 0 bases, with 12 bases between the two germline ends.

In its sample, this clonotype was seen a few times. A read error may be the cause here, since a much bigger clone is one base away. The chain combines TRBV6-4 with TRBJ2-1; 9 positions agree with TRBD2. The V gene end was trimmed by 8 bases and the J gene end by 0 bases; junction bases not matched to a gene: 17. There are 19 residues in the CDR3. CDR1 MRHNA and CDR2 SNTAGT come from the germline V gene. The DNA for the CDR3 is TGTGCCAGCTGCCTTCCTAGCGGGAAAGCCCTGAGCTCCTACAATGAGCAGTTCTTC. Its translation: CASCLPSGKALSSYNEQFF.

The rearrangement uses TRBV28 and TRBJ2-7; TRBD2 might be the D (6 bases). Trimming cost V 7 bases and J 4 bases, with 11 bases left between them. Per the germline V gene, CDR1 is MDHEN and CDR2 is SYDVKM. CDR3 size: 12 residues. CDR3 residues: CASTAGPYEQYF. DNA for the CDR3: TGTGCCAGCACCGCGGGACCGTACGAGCAGTACTTC.

This clonotype was detected many times. Germline is not matched at one junction end, which may reflect a read error. J is TRBJ2-1 and V is TRBV7-6, with a weak D call TRBD2 (6 bases). The germline V gene encodes CDR1 SGHVS and CDR2 FNYEAQ. The CDR3 is 12 amino acids. CDR3 residues: CASSLSGTELVF. CDR3 nucleotides: TGTGCCAGCAGCTTGTCCGGGACTGAGTTGGTCTTC.

This clonotype was found many times. The V and J genes are TRBV20-1 and TRBJ2-1, with 8 nucleotides matching TRBD2. The V and J ends lost 5 bases and 8 bases, in that order; junction bases with no gene match: 14. There are 15 residues in the CDR3. Germline V CDR1 and CDR2: DFQATT, SNEGSKA (reference sequence). The CDR3 sequence is CSAHRGAGVVDEQFF. The CDR3 DNA reads as TGCAGTGCTCATAGGGGAGCGGGAGTGGTTGATGAGCAGTTCTTC.

Ten or more counts support this clonotype. V usage is TRBV12-3 or TRBV12-4 and J usage is TRBJ1-5, with 7 bases identical to TRBD1. There are 17 residues in the CDR3. After removal of 7 bases from V and 0 bases from J, the junction contained 12 bases not matched to a gene. The CDR3 bases are TGTGCCAGCACCCAGAGACAGGGACCTTTTAGCAATCAGCCCCAGCATTTT. The encoded protein is CASTQRQGPFSNQPQHF.